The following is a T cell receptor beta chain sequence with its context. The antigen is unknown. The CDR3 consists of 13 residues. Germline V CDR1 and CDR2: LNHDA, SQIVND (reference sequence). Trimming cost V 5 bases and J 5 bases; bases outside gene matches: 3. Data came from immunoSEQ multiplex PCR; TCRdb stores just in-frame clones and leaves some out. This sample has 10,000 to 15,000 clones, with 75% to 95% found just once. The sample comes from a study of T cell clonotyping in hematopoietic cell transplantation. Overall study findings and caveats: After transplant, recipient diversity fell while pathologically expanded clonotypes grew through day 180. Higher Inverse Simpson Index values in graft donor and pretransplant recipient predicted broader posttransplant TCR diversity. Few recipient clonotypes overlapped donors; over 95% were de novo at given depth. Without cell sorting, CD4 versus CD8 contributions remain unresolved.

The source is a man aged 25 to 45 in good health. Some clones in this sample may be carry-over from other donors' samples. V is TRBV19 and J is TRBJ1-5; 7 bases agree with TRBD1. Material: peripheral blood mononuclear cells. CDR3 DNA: TGTGCCAGTAGTGGGGACAGACATCAGCCCCAGCATTTT. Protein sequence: CASSGDRHQPQHF.